This T cell receptor beta chain is drawn from a study of T cells in Graves' hyperthyroidism and ophthalmopathy. This CDR3 is 14 amino acids long. Trimming pared 2 bases from V and 3 bases from J, leaving 13 bases between. The germline V gene has CDR1 DFQATT and CDR2 SNEGSKA (reference sequence). This clonotype was found many times. Researchers amplified the TCR beta CDR3 regions from RNA transcripts. During a first-round RT-PCR of the TCR CDR3, the HTBI primer set was used. TCRdb passed the multiplex PCR reads through MiXCR, listing each CDR3 protein once. The repertoire consists of some 600,000 distinct CDR3 sequences, with 11% to 15% occurring once and the leading ten covering under 7%.

The sample consisted of blood. The sequence was collected from a woman under 40 with Graves' hyperthyroidism that later progressed to Graves' ophthalmopathy. The rearrangement links TRBV20-1 to TRBJ1-1, with a possible D match to TRBD1 (5 bases). CDR3 amino acids: CSARSDGQYTEAFF. The CDR3 DNA is TGCAGTGCTAGATCCGACGGACAATACACTGAAGCTTTCTTT.